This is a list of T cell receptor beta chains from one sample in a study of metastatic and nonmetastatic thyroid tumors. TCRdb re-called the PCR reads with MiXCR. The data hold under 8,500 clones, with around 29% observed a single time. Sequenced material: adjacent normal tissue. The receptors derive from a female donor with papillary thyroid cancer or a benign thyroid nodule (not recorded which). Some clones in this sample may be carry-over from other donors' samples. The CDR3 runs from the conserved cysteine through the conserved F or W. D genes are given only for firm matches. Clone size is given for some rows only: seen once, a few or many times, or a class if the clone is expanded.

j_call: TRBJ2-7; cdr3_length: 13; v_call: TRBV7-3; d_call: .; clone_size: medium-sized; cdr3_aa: CASSLAGTAEQYF; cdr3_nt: TGTGCCAGCAGCTTAGCCGGGACTGCCGAGCAGTACTTC
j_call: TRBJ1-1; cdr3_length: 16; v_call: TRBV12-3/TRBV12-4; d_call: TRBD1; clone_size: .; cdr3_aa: CASSNQGAPGGTEAFF; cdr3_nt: TGTGCCAGCAGTAACCAGGGGGCCCCCGGTGGCACTGAAGCTTTCTTT
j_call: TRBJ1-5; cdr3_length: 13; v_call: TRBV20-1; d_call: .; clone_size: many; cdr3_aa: CSARDPSNQPQHF; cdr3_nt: TGCAGTGCCCGGGACCCCAGCAATCAGCCCCAGCATTTT
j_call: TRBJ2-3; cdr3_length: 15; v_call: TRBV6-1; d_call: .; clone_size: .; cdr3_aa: CASSEQRTKTYTQYF; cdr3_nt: TGTGCCAGCAGTGAACAGCGCACGAAGACATATACGCAGTATTTT
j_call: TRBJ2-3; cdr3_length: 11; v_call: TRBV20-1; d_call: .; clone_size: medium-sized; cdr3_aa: CSAHDADTQYF; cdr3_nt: TGCAGTGCCCACGATGCAGATACGCAGTATTTT
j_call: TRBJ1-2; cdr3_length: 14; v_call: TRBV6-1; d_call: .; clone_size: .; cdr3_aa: CASSEDPAFTGYTF; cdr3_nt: TGTGCCAGCAGTGAAGATCCCGCATTTACGGGCTACACCTTC
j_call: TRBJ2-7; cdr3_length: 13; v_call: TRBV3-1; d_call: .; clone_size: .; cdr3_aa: CASSQGLVGEQYF; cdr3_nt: TGTGCCAGCAGCCAAGGTCTGGTGGGCGAGCAGTACTTC
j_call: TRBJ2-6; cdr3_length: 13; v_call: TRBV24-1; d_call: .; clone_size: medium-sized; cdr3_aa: CATSGTGANVLTF; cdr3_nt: TGTGCCACCAGTGGTACTGGGGCCAACGTCCTGACTTTC
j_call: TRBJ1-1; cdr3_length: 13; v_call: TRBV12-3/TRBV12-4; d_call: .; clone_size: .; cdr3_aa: CASRLQGNTEAFF; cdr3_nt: TGTGCCAGCAGATTACAGGGTAACACTGAAGCTTTCTTT
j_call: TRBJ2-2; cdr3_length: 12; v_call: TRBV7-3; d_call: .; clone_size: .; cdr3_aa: CASSGSTGELFF; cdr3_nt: TGTGCCAGCTCCGGGAGCACCGGGGAGCTGTTTTTT
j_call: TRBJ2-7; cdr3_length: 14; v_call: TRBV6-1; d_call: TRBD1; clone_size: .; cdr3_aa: CASRPGQGFHEQYF; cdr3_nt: TGTGCCAGCAGGCCGGGACAGGGGTTCCACGAGCAGTACTTC
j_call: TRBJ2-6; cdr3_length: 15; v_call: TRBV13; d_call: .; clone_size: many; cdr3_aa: CASSLLIGETNVLTF; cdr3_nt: TGTGCCAGCAGCTTATTGATCGGTGAGACCAACGTCCTGACTTTC
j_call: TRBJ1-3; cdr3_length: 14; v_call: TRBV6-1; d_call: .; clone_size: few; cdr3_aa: CASRPQASGNTIYF; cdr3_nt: TGTGCCAGCAGGCCTCAGGCCTCTGGAAACACCATATATTTT
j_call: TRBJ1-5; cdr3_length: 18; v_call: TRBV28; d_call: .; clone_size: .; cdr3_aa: CASRPILGRLRAGQPQHF; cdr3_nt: TGTGCCAGCAGACCCATTTTGGGGAGACTAAGAGCAGGCCAGCCCCAGCATTTT
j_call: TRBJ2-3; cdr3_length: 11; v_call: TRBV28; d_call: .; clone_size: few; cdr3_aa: CASSLKQAQYF; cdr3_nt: TGTGCCAGCAGTTTAAAGCAGGCGCAGTATTTT
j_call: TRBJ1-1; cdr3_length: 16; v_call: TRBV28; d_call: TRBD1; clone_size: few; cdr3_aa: CANSPDPTGIGTQAFF; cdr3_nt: TGTGCCAACAGCCCCGATCCGACAGGGATTGGGACTCAAGCTTTCTTT
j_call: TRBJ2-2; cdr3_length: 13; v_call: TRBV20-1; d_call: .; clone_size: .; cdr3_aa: CSSRPSNTGELFF; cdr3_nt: TGCAGTTCTAGGCCCTCGAACACCGGGGAGCTGTTTTTT
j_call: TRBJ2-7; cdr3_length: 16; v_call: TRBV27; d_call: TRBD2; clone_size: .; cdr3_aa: CASSLSRLAGGYEQYF; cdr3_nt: TGTGCCAGCAGTTTAAGTAGGCTAGCGGGAGGATACGAGCAGTACTTC
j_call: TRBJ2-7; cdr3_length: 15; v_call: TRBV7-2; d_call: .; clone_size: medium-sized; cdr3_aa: CASSPSGGQSYEQYF; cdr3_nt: TGTGCCAGCAGCCCCTCTGGCGGACAAAGCTACGAGCAGTACTTC
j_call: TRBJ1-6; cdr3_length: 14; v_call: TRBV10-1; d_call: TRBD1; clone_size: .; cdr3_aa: CASTPRGLNSPLHF; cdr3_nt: TGCGCCAGTACTCCGAGGGGGCTAAATTCACCCCTCCACTTT
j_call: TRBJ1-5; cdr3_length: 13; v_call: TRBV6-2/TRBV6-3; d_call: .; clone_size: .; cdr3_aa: CASSYSPGQPQHF; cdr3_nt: TGTGCCAGCAGTTACTCGCCCGGTCAGCCCCAGCATTTT
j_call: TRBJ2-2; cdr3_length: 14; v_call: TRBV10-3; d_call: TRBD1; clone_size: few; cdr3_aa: CAISSGTGGRELFF; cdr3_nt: TGTGCCATCAGCTCCGGGACAGGGGGCCGGGAGCTGTTTTTT
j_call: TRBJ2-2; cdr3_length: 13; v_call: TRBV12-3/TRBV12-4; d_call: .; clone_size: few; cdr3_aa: CASSLILGWELFF; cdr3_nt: TGTGCCAGCAGTTTAATACTCGGATGGGAGCTGTTTTTT
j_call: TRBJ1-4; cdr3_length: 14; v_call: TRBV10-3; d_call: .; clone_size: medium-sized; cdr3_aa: CATGPGTGNEKLFF; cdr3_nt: TGTGCCACCGGGCCCGGGACGGGGAATGAAAAACTGTTTTTT
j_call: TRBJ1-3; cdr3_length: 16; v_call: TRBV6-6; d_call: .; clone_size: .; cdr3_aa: CASSYRRPGGGNTIYF; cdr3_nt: TGTGCCAGCAGTTACAGGAGACCTGGGGGTGGAAACACCATATATTTT
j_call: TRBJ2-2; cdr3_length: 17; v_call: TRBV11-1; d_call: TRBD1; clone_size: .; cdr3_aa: CASSLSNRGLATGELFF; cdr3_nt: TGTGCCAGCAGCCTAAGCAACAGGGGGCTCGCCACCGGGGAGCTGTTTTTT
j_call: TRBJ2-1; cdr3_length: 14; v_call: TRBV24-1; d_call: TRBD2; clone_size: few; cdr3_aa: CAISSGRDMNEQFF; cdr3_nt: TGTGCCATATCTAGCGGGAGGGATATGAATGAGCAGTTCTTC
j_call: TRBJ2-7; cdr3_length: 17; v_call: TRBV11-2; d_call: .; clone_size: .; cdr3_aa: CASSLDPGRLAPNEQYF; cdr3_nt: TGTGCCAGCAGCTTAGATCCTGGCAGATTGGCACCCAACGAGCAGTACTTC
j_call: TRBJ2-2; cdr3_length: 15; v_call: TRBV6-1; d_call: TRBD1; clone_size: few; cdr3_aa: CASREQGANTGELFF; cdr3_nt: TGTGCCAGCAGGGAACAGGGGGCGAACACCGGGGAGCTGTTTTTT
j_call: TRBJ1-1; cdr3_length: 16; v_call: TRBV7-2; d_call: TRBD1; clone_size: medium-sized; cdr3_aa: CASSLATGGARTEAFF; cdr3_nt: TGTGCCAGCAGCTTAGCGACAGGGGGCGCGAGGACTGAAGCTTTCTTT
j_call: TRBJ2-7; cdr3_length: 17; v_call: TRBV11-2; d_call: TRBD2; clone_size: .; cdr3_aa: CASSLVASGTYTYEQYF; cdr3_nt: TGTGCCAGCAGCTTAGTTGCTAGCGGGACCTACACCTACGAGCAGTACTTC
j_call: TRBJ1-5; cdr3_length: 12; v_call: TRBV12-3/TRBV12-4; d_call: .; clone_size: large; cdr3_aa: CASSFSNQPQHF; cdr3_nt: TGTGCCAGCAGTTTTTCCAATCAGCCCCAGCATTTT
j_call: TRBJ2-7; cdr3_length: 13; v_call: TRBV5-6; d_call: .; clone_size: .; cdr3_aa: CASSSSFYYEQYF; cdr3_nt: TGTGCCAGCAGCTCGTCCTTCTACTACGAGCAGTACTTC
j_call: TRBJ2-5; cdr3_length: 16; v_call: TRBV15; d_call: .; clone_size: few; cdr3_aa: CATIRDRGRYQETQYF; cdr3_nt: TGTGCCACCATCAGAGACCGGGGCCGGTACCAAGAGACCCAGTACTTC
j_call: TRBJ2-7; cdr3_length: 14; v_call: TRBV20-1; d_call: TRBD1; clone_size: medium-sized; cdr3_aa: CSARGTAWSYEQYF; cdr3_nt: TGCAGTGCTAGGGGGACAGCGTGGTCCTACGAGCAGTACTTC
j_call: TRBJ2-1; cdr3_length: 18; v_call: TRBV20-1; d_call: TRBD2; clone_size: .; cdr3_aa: CSASSPGGLTRSYNEQFF; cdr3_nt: TGCAGTGCTAGTTCCCCTGGGGGACTAACACGCTCCTACAATGAGCAGTTCTTC
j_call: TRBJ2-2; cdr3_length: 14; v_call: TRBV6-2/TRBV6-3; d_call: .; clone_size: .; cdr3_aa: CAAARGAVTGELFF; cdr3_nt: TGTGCCGCCGCACGGGGGGCGGTCACCGGGGAGCTGTTTTTT
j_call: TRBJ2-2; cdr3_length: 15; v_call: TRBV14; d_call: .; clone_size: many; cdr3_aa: CASSQRTDTTGGLFF; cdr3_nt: TGTGCCAGCAGCCAAAGGACGGATACCACCGGGGGGCTGTTTTTT
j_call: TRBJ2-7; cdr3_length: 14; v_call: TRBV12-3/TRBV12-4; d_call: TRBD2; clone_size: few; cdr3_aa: CASSLKAGASEQYF; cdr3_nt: TGTGCCAGCAGTTTAAAAGCGGGGGCATCCGAGCAGTACTTC
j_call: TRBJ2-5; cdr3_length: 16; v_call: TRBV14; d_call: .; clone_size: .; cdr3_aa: CASSQELGGLGETQYF; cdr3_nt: TGTGCCAGCAGCCAAGAGTTAGGAGGTCTCGGAGAGACCCAGTACTTC
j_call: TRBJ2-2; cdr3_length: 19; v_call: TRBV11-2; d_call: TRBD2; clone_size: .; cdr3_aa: CASSPTGTSGRARAGELFF; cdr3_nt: TGTGCCAGCAGCCCTACCGGGACTAGCGGGAGGGCAAGGGCCGGGGAGCTGTTTTTT
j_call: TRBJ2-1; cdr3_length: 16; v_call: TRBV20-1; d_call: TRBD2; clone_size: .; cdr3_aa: CSARGPKSGRAGEQFF; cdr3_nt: TGCAGTGCTAGAGGACCTAAGAGCGGGAGGGCCGGTGAGCAGTTCTTC
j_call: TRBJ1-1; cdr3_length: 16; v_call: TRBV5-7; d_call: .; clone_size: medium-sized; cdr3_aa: CASSRLLDRLNTEAFF; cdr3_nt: TGTGCCAGCAGCCGACTTTTGGACAGATTGAACACTGAAGCTTTCTTT
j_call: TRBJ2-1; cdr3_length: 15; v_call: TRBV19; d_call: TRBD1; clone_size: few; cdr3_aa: CASSDLTGPVDEQFF; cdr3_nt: TGTGCCAGTAGTGACCTGACAGGGCCGGTCGATGAGCAGTTCTTC